The entry below gives a single TCR beta chain sequence along with its context. This sample was taken from a study of blood T cell repertoires in COVID-19. About the study: Samples representing acute and convalescent COVID-19 were sourced from the United States, Italy and Spain.

Repertoires were generated with immunoSEQ multiplex PCR, while TCRdb's copy carries only in-frame clones and drops some. The table has approximately 70,000 clones, more than 80% seen once. The CDR3 runs to 13 residues. CDR1 is KGHSH, CDR2 LQKENI, per germline. V lost 3 bases and J 2 bases, leaving 7 bases between the germline ends. V is TRBV18 and J is TRBJ1-2; D gene uncertain. What was sequenced was peripheral blood. The origin of this receptor is an elderly woman with active COVID-19. The CDR3 here is CASSPEGNYGYTF. For the CDR3, the DNA is TGTGCCAGCTCACCTGAGGGAAACTATGGCTACACCTTC.